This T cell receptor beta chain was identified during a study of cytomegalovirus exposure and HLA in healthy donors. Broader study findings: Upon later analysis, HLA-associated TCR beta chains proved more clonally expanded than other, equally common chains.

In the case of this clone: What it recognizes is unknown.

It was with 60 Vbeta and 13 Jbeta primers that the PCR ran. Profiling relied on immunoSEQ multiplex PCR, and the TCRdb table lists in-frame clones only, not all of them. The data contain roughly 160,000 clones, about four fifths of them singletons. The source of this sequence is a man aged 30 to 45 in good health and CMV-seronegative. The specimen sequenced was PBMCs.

CDR3: CSGEVNNEQFF. In nucleotides, the CDR3 is TGCAGTGGGGAGGTTAACAATGAGCAGTTCTTC. The chain is built from TRBV20-1 and TRBJ2-1; D might be TRBD2 (6 bases). This CDR3 is 11 amino acids long. CDR1 and CDR2 (germline): DFQATT, SNEGSKA (reference sequence). Between the trimmed V and J ends, which lost 7 bases and 5 bases, there was a span of 9 bases.